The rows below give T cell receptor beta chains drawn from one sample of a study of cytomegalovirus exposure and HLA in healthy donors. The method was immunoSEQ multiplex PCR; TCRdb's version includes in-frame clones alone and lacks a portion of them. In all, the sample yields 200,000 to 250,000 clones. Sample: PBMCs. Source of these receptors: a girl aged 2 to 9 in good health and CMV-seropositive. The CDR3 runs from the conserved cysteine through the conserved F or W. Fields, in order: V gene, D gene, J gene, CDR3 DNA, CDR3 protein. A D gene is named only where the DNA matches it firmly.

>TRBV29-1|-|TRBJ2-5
TGCAGCGTTGATTGGGCCTTCGTGGAGGCCCAGTACTTC
CSVDWAFVEAQYF
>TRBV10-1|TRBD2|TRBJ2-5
TGCGCCAGCTCCGGCGGGAGTGACCAAGAGACCCAGTACTTC
CASSGGSDQETQYF
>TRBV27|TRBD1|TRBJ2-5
TGTGCCAGCAGTTGGACAGGGAAAGAGACCCAGTACTTC
CASSWTGKETQYF
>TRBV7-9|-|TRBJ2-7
TGTGCCAGCAGCCCCCGAGACTTACTCTACGAGCAGTACTTC
CASSPRDLLYEQYF
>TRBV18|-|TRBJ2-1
TGTGCCAGCTCACCACCGGAGAGTAACAATGAGCAGTTCTTC
CASSPPESNNEQFF
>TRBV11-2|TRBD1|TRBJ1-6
TGTGCCAGCAGCTACTTACAGGGGTGGAATTCACCCCTCCACTTT
CASSYLQGWNSPLHF
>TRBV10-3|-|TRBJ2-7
TGTGCCATCAGCGGACAGAGCCTCCTCTACGAGCAGTACTTC
CAISGQSLLYEQYF
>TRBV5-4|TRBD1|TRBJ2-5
TGTGCCAGCAGCCAGGGGGCAGGGGAAGAGACCCAGTACTTC
CASSQGAGEETQYF
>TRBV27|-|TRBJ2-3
TGTGCCAGCAGTTCAGCTAGAGGAGTCACAGATACGCAGTATTTT
CASSSARGVTDTQYF
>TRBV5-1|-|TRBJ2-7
TGCGCCAGCAGCTTCGGGGGATCCTACGAGCAGTACTTC
CASSFGGSYEQYF
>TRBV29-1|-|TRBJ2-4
TGCAGCGTTGAAGGAGGTGTAGCCAAAAACATTCAGTACTTC
CSVEGGVAKNIQYF
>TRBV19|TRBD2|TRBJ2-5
TGTGCCAGTAGCCCGACTAGCGGGAGGGGGGAGACCCAGTACTTC
CASSPTSGRGETQYF
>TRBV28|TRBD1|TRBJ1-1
TGTGCCAGCAGTACCAGGGGGTGGACTGAAGCTTTCTTT
CASSTRGWTEAFF
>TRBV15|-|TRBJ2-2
TGTGCCACCAGCCCGCCGGGACTCGGGGGCACCGGGGAGCTGTTTTTT
CATSPPGLGGTGELFF
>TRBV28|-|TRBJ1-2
TGTGCCAGCAGCACAGGACAGTTCTCCTATGGCTACACCTTC
CASSTGQFSYGYTF
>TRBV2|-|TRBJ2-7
TGTGCCAGCAACTGGGCCTCCTACGAGCAGTACTTC
CASNWASYEQYF
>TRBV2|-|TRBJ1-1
TGTGCCAGCAGTGAGTCAGGGTCGGGGGGGAAAGCTTTCTTT
CASSESGSGGKAFF
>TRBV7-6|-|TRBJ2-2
TGTGCCAGCTCTGGGGGCCCGAACACCGGGGAGCTGTTTTTT
CASSGGPNTGELFF
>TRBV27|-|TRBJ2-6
TGTGCCAGCAGCATAACAGGGTTCTCTGGGGCCAACGTCCTGACTTTC
CASSITGFSGANVLTF
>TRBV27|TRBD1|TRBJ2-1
TGTGCCAGCAGTCGAGACAGGGGGCCACATTTCGGTGAGCAGTTCTTC
CASSRDRGPHFGEQFF
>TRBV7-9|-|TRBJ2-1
TGTGCCAGCAGCCAAACTAGCTCCTACAATGAGCAGTTCTTC
CASSQTSSYNEQFF
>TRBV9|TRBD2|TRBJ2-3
TGTGCCAGCAGCGTAGACGCGGGAGCCACAGATACGCAGTATTTT
CASSVDAGATDTQYF